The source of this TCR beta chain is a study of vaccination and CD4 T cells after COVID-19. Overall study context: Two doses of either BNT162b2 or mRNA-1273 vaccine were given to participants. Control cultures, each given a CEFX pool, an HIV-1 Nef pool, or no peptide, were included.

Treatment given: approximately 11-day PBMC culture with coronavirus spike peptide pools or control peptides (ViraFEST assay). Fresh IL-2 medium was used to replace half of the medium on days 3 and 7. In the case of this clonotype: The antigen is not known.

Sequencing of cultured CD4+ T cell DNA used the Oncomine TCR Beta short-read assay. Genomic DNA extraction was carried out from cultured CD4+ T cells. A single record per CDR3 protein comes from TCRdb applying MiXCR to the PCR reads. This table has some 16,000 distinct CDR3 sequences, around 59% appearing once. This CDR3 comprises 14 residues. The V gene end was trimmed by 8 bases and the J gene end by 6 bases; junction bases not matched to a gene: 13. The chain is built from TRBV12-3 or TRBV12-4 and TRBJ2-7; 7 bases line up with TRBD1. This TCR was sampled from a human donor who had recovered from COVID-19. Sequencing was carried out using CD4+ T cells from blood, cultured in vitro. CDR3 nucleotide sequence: TGTGCCAGCGCACAATTGAGGGGGCTCAGCGAGCAGTACTTC. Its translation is CASAQLRGLSEQYF.